This T cell receptor beta chain was obtained from a study of blood T cell repertoires in COVID-19. The overall study: Samples came from the United States, Italy and Spain, spanning acute and convalescent COVID-19. The analysed material was cDNA or gDNA that came from T cells, B-cell-depleted T cells, or PBMCs.

CDR3 length: 12 residues. Germline V gene lookup returns CDR1 GTSNPN and CDR2 SVGIG (reference sequence). Trimming took off 8 bases at V and 4 bases at J, with 11 bases between the two ends. Participants' own reports of clinical history determined their cohort assignment. Authors' analysis steps: Amplification of reference gene primers was used by the study to estimate nucleated cell counts. TCRdb keeps only in-frame clones here, not all; method: immunoSEQ multiplex PCR. D and trimming were read from the DNA, whereas the V and J calls and clone size are those reported in that table. This table has over 200,000 clones, about nine tenths appearing once.

The sample consisted of PBMCs or T cells enriched from blood (not recorded which). The rearrangement joins TRBV30 to TRBJ2-2, with D perhaps being TRBD1 or TRBD2 (6 bases each). The sequence was collected from a man between 18 and 29 years old who had recovered from COVID-19. The CDR3 nucleotides are TGTGCCGGGGGGCGTTTCACCGGGGAGCTGTTTTTT. It codes for CAGGRFTGELFF.